Following are 28 T cell receptor beta chains from one sample sequenced in a study of glioma-infiltrating T cells. TCR alpha and beta CDR3 regions were amplified from RNA using iRepertoire nested multiplex PCR. TCRdb ran MiXCR on the multiplex PCR reads and lists one entry per CDR3 protein. Of 300,000 to 450,000 distinct CDR3 sequences listed, 41% are singletons. The specimen sequenced was glioma tissue, nonneoplastic brain tissue, or PBMCs (not recorded which). The receptors were gathered from a human donor with low-grade glioma or glioblastoma, undergoing nonglioma brain surgery, or in good health (not recorded which).

In regard to this clonotype: A read error is possible here, since a much larger clone lies one base away. This CDR3 fails to terminate in the conserved phenylalanine or tryptophan, so it likely reflects a read error. The chain carries TRBV28 and TRBJ2-1; D is uncertain. V lost 5 bases and J lost 8, with 16 bases in between. This CDR3 has 14 residues. Germline CDR1 reads MDHEN; CDR2 reads SYDVKM. The CDR3 sequence: CASSPRNSYYEQFL. DNA of the CDR3: TGTGCCAGCAGTCCGCGTAACTCCTATTATGAGCAGTTCCTC.

The gene calls are TRBV3-1 and TRBJ2-7, with a weak D call TRBD2 (6 bases). The ends were cut back, 3 bases at V and 7 bases at J, with 22 bases in the middle. CDR1 LGHDT and CDR2 YNNKEL come from the germline V gene (reference sequence). CDR3 length: 16 amino acids. The CDR3 nucleotides are TGTGCCAGCAGCCACAGAAACTCTAGGTGGCGGGGTGAGCAGTACTTC. This sequence encodes CASSHRNSRWRGEQYF.

The chain recombines TRBV29-1 with TRBJ1-2, with a tentative D call TRBD1 (6 bases). Germline V CDR1 and CDR2: SQVTM, ANQGSEA. This CDR3 is 10 amino acids long. Deletions cut 6 bases from V and 4 bases from J, with 6 bases between. DNA of the CDR3: TGCAGCGTGGACAGCTATGGCTACACCTTC. Translated, it gives CSVDSYGYTF.

This clonotype was seen once. A much larger clone is a single base away; this may be a read error. V gene TRBV6-1 combines with J gene TRBJ2-3; no firm D call. CDR3 length: 12 amino acids. CDR1 and CDR2 (germline): MNHNS, SASEGT. The CDR3 region is CATSDITDKQYF. The CDR3 DNA is TGTGCCACCAGTGATATCACAGATAAGCAGTATTTT.

In the case of this clonotype: Since a much larger clone is just one base distant, this may be a read error. V usage is TRBV10-3 and J usage is TRBJ2-3; tentatively, D is TRBD2 (5 bases). CDR1 is ENHRY and CDR2 is SYGVKD in the germline V gene. The CDR3 contains 13 residues. The CDR3 loop is CAISGASTDMQYF. CDR3 coding DNA: TGTGCCATCAGTGGGGCTAGCACAGATATGCAGTATTTT.

This clonotype was observed a few times. This chain connects TRBV7-2 to TRBJ2-4; D is unresolved. Germline V gene data show CDR1 as SGHTA and CDR2 as FQGNSA. Deletions cut 8 bases from V and 8 bases from J, with 16 bases between. CDR3 length: 13 amino acids. The CDR3 coding sequence is TGTGCCAGCGGACCCCGAAGCAGAGACATTCAGTACTTC. Amino acids: CASGPRSRDIQYF.

About this clonotype: At one of its ends the junction is not consistent with the germline gene, which may arise from a read error. This chain links TRBV10-3 with TRBJ1-1; 9 bases are shared with TRBD1. The CDR3 has 16 residues. Germline CDR1 reads ENHRY; CDR2 reads SYGVKD. The CDR3 DNA is TGTGCCATCAGTGAGGCCGCAGGACAGGGGAAGCCTGAAGCTTCCTTT. This encodes CAISEAAGQGKPEASF.

V usage is TRBV7-6 and J usage is TRBJ2-3; 9 nucleotides line up with TRBD1. J was trimmed by 4 bases and V by 6 bases; bases with no gene match: 8. This CDR3 contains 15 residues. In germline, CDR1 is SGHVS, CDR2 FNYEAQ. The CDR3 here is CASSKPGQGSDTQYF. The CDR3 DNA sequence: TGTGCCAGCAGTAAGCCGGGACAGGGCTCAGATACGCAGTATTTT.

This clonotype occurred a few times. The V call is TRBV28, the J call TRBJ2-1, with D perhaps being TRBD1 or TRBD2 (6 bases each). V was clipped by 7 bases and J by 6 bases, with 16 bases between them. CDR1 and CDR2 from the germline V gene are MDHEN and SYDVKM. CDR3 size: 14 residues. CDR3 in amino acids: CASKKRGEVNEQFF. The CDR3, as DNA: TGTGCCAGCAAAAAAAGGGGGGAAGTCAATGAGCAGTTCTTC.

This clonotype showed up just once. The chain links TRBV27 to TRBJ2-1; 9 nucleotides match TRBD1. CDR3 size: 17 residues. Germline CDR1 and CDR2: MNHEY and SMNVEV (reference sequence). The ends lost 0 bases at V and 2 bases at J; junction bases unmatched: 5. This chain's CDR3 is CASSLSWGQGPYNEQFF. DNA of the CDR3: TGTGCCAGCAGTTTATCGTGGGGACAGGGACCCTACAATGAGCAGTTCTTC.

The chain combines TRBV6-1 with TRBJ2-1; 8 nucleotides align to TRBD1. Trimming removed 5 bases from V and 9 bases from J; junction bases left unmatched: 9. Germline CDR1 is MNHNS and CDR2 is SASEGT. The CDR3 contains 14 residues. Here the CDR3 DNA reads TGTGCCAGCAGTCTCCGACAGGGGACCTCTGAGCAGTTCTTC. It encodes CASSLRQGTSEQFF.

V gene TRBV12-5 combines with J gene TRBJ2-1; D is undetermined. Trimming cost V 7 bases and J 4 bases, with 8 bases left between them. CDR1 and CDR2 from the germline V gene are LGHNT and FRNRAP. The CDR3 covers 12 residues. DNA for the CDR3: TGTGCTAGTGCCGGGCAGTACAATGAGCAGTTCTTC. Its protein product is CASAGQYNEQFF.

About this clonotype: This could be a read error, since a much larger clone is one nucleotide away. The chain links TRBV6-2 or TRBV6-3 to TRBJ2-1; 7 positions agree with TRBD2. The V gene's germline CDR1 is MNHEY and CDR2 SVGEGT. This CDR3 contains 16 residues. Trimming at V came to 2 bases and at J to 4 bases, leaving 8 bases not matched to a gene. The CDR3 loop is CASSYHTSVGYNEQFF. The CDR3 coding sequence is TGTGCCAGCAGTTACCATACTAGCGTGGGATACAATGAGCAGTTCTTC.

This clonotype was counted at least ten times. This rearrangement joins TRBV20-1 to TRBJ2-5; D might be TRBD2 (5 bases). CDR3 size: 15 residues. The germline V gene encodes CDR1 DFQATT and CDR2 SNEGSKA (reference sequence). V was trimmed by 0 bases and J by 2 bases, leaving 13 bases between them. The CDR3 region is CSARDNQAVQETQYF. CDR3 DNA: TGCAGTGCTAGAGATAACCAAGCGGTGCAAGAGACCCAGTACTTC.

This clonotype was detected ten times or more. The V call is TRBV27, the J call TRBJ2-7; 8 bases match TRBD1. Looked up from germline, CDR1 is MNHEY and CDR2 is SMNVEV (reference sequence). The CDR3 sequence is 15 residues long. Unmatched junction bases numbered 9, after V lost 5 bases and J lost 3 bases. The CDR3 sequence is CASSRTGGDIYEQYF. In nucleotides, the CDR3 is TGTGCCAGCAGTCGAACAGGGGGTGATATCTACGAGCAGTACTTC.

This clonotype was recorded at least ten times. The V gene is TRBV28, the J gene TRBJ1-1; D may be TRBD1 (5 bases). The CDR3 extends over 14 amino acids. Looked up from germline, CDR1 is MDHEN and CDR2 is SYDVKM. V lost 10 bases to trimming and J lost 6 bases, with 21 bases between them. This CDR3 is CATKFWGMRAEAFF. In nucleotides, the CDR3 is TGTGCCACCAAGTTTTGGGGGATGAGGGCTGAAGCTTTCTTT. Full variable domain (rest looked up from reference TRBV28 and TRBJ1-1): DVKVTQSSRYLVKRTGEKVFLECVQDMDHENMFWYRQDPGLGLRLIYFSYDVKMKEKGDIPEGYSVSREKKERFSLILESASTNQTSMYLCATKFWGMRAEAFFGQGTRLTVV.

This chain uses TRBV7-9 with TRBJ1-2, with a possible D match to TRBD1 (6 bases). V shed 5 bases and J shed 4 bases, with 20 bases lying between them. This CDR3 region has 16 residues. Germline CDR1 SEHNR, CDR2 FQNEAQ (reference sequence). The CDR3 DNA follows: TGTGCCAGCAGCCCCACACGATCAGGCAGGGGCTATGGCTACACCTTC. Protein product: CASSPTRSGRGYGYTF.

CDR3 sequence: CASSLGDNSYEQYF. The CDR3 coding sequence is TGTGCCAGCAGCTTAGGGGACAACTCCTACGAGCAGTACTTC. This chain links TRBV19 with TRBJ2-7, with a weak D call TRBD1 (6 bases). Germline V CDR1 and CDR2: LNHDA, SQIVND (reference sequence). This CDR3 has 14 amino acids. V dropped 9 bases and J dropped 0 bases, with 15 bases sitting between them.

As regards this clonotype: This sequence may be a read error, since a much larger clone differs from it by one base. The conserved phenylalanine or tryptophan normally closing the CDR3 is absent here, so this likely arose from a read error. This chain links TRBV6-6 with TRBJ1-1; no firm D call. CDR3 size: 11 residues. Germline V lookup: CDR1 MNHNY, CDR2 SVGAGI (reference sequence). V was cut by 6 bases and J by 2 bases, with 4 bases left in between. Here the CDR3 reads CASRQNTEAFL. The CDR3 DNA reads as TGTGCCAGCAGGCAAAACACTGAAGCTTTCCTT.

The chain joins TRBV2 to TRBJ2-1; weak D call: TRBD1 (6 bases). Germline V gene sequence: CDR1 SNHLY, CDR2 FYNNEI. The V and J ends lost 8 bases and 10 bases respectively, with 18 bases between them. The CDR3 is 13 residues long. The CDR3 bases are TGTGCCAGCTTGGGGGCCAGCTCCTACGAGCAGTTCTTC. Translation: CASLGASSYEQFF.

J is TRBJ1-1 and V is TRBV29-1; D may be TRBD1 (5 bases). Germline CDR1 SQVTM, CDR2 ANQGSEA. The CDR3 spans 12 residues. The V and J ends lost 8 bases and 10 bases respectively, with 20 bases between them. CDR3 nucleotides: TGCAGCCCGCCTCACCCGGGGCAGGGAGCTTTCTTT. It yields the protein CSPPHPGQGAFF.

On this clonotype: Germline and junction disagree at one end, which may indicate a read error. The rearrangement uses TRBV6-5 and TRBJ2-1; tentative D call: TRBD2 (6 bases). The CDR3 sequence is 14 residues long. Germline V gene lookup returns CDR1 MNHEY and CDR2 SVGAGI. The CDR3 DNA reads TGTGCCAGCTATGGCGGGACTTACTACAATGAGCAGCTCTTC. Protein sequence: CASYGGTYYNEQLF.

The chain carries TRBV20-1 and TRBJ2-5; the match to TRBD2 covers 8 bases. The CDR3 loop spans 14 amino acids. In germline, CDR1 is DFQATT, CDR2 SNEGSKA (reference sequence). V was clipped by 0 bases and J by 4 bases; unmatched bases: 4. The CDR3 nucleotides read TGCAGTGCTAGAGATGGCCTAGCGGGAGAGACCCAGTACTTC. It yields the protein CSARDGLAGETQYF.

This chain connects TRBV4-3 to TRBJ2-1; D is uncertain. Trimming took 2 bases from V and 4 from J, leaving 18 bases between them. Germline assignment: CDR1 LGHNA and CDR2 YSLEER. This CDR3 is built from 17 residues. The CDR3 nucleotides read TGCGCCAGCAGCCAATATCTAGGCACAGCATCATACAATGAGCAGTTCTTC. Its translation is CASSQYLGTASYNEQFF.

This clonotype came up once. The genes are TRBV11-2 and TRBJ1-2; 7 bases map to TRBD1. The CDR3 is made up of 15 amino acids. The V and J ends lost 5 bases and 4 bases, in that order; junction bases with no gene match: 10. Germline V gives CDR1 SGHAT, CDR2 FQNNGV. Here the CDR3 DNA reads TGTGCCAGCAGCCCCGGACAGGTGGCTCTCTATGGCTACACCTTC. Translating it yields CASSPGQVALYGYTF. Combining the CDR3 with reference TRBV11-2 and TRBJ1-2 gives the whole variable domain EAGVAQSPRYKIIEKRQSVAFWCNPISGHATLYWYQQILGQGPKLLIQFQNNGVVDDSQLPKDRFSAERLKGVDSTLKIQPAKLEDSAVYLCASSPGQVALYGYTFGSGTRLTVV.

The rearrangement joins TRBV7-3 to TRBJ2-1; the D is unclear. The CDR3 is made up of 17 amino acids. Germline assignment: CDR1 SGHTA and CDR2 FQGTGA. Trimming took 0 bases from V and 4 from J, leaving 16 bases between them. The CDR3 nucleotides are TGTGCCAGCAGCTTAACGTTCTCTCATTACCAATACAATGAGCAGTTCTTC. This gives the protein CASSLTFSHYQYNEQFF.

In the case of this clonotype: As the CDR3 is not closed by the conserved phenylalanine or tryptophan, this likely results from a read error. The CDR3 region has the DNA TGTGCCAGCAGTTTCCCGGGGGAGGCCATCGGCCTCGCTGAAGCTTTCCTT. Protein sequence: CASSFPGEAIGLAEAFL. The chain links TRBV28 to TRBJ1-1, with D tentatively TRBD1 (5 bases). The CDR3 is 17 residues long. With 3 bases removed from V and 6 bases from J, the gap between germline ends came to 23 bases. The germline V gene has CDR1 MDHEN and CDR2 SYDVKM.

This clonotype has more than one count but fewer than ten. The CDR3 DNA reads as TGTGCCACCAGTGATTCTCGGCAGTCCACAGATACGCAGTATTTT. This gives the protein CATSDSRQSTDTQYF. This rearrangement joins TRBV24-1 to TRBJ2-3; D not certain. The V gene lost 2 bases and the J gene lost 2 bases, with 10 bases spanning the gap. CDR3 length: 15 residues. Germline-derived CDR1 and CDR2 are KGHDR and SFDVKD.